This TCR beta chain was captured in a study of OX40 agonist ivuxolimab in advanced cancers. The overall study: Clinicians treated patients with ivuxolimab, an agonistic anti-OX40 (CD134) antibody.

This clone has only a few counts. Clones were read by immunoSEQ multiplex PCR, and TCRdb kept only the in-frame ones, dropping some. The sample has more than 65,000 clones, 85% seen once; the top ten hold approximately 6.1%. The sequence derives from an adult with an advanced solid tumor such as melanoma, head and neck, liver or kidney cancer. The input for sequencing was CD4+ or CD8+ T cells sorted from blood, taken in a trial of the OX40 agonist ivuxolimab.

This chain's CDR3 is CASSLVGADTEAFF. CDR3 bases: TGTGCCAGCAGCTTAGTAGGGGCGGACACTGAAGCTTTCTTT. The J gene is TRBJ1-1, the V gene TRBV13, with a possible D match to TRBD1 (5 bases). CDR3 length: 14 amino acids. The germline V gene encodes CDR1 PRHDT and CDR2 FYEKMQ (reference sequence). Trimming cost V 1 base and J 3 bases, with 9 bases left between them.